The rows below give T cell receptor beta chains drawn from one sample of a study of blood T cell repertoires in COVID-19. Some clones are missing from TCRdb's copy, which holds only in-frame ones; the method was immunoSEQ multiplex PCR. The sample includes about 170,000 clones, 75% to 90% of them seen just once. Sequences were obtained from PBMCs or T cells enriched from blood (not recorded which). All receptors derive from a young woman who had recovered from COVID-19. The CDR3 runs from the conserved cysteine through the conserved F or W. A D gene is named only where the DNA matches it firmly. Some rows mark clone size as missing; the rest say once, few, many or name a class of expanded clone.

NA | TRBJ2-7 | TRBV11-1 | NA | CASSLDPGSSYEQYF | TGTGCCAGCAGCTTAGATCCGGGAAGCTCCTACGAGCAGTACTTC
NA | TRBJ2-7 | TRBV4-2 | NA | CASSQEQGTYEQYF | TGTGCCAGCAGCCAAGAACAGGGAACCTACGAGCAGTACTTC
TRBD1 | TRBJ1-4 | TRBV7-6 | NA | CASSLVVPGQGHEKLFF | TGTGCCAGCAGCTTAGTAGTGCCGGGACAGGGGCATGAAAAACTGTTTTTT
TRBD2 | TRBJ2-2 | TRBV4-1 | once | CASSPPASGDDTGELFF | TGCGCCAGCAGCCCCCCGGCTAGCGGAGACGACACCGGGGAGCTGTTTTTT
NA | TRBJ2-1 | TRBV6-4 | NA | CASSGNSENEQFF | TGTGCCAGCAGTGGTAATAGCGAGAATGAGCAGTTCTTC
TRBD1 | TRBJ1-1 | TRBV27 | NA | CASLDRAHTEAFF | TGTGCCAGCCTCGACAGGGCCCACACTGAAGCTTTCTTT
TRBD2 | TRBJ2-2 | TRBV4-1 | NA | CASSLRRTSSNTGELFF | TGCGCCAGCAGCTTACGACGGACTAGCTCTAACACCGGGGAGCTGTTTTTT
NA | TRBJ1-1 | TRBV5-1 | NA | CASRREAGPTEAFF | TGCGCCAGCAGGCGGGAGGCCGGCCCCACTGAAGCTTTCTTT
NA | TRBJ2-7 | TRBV28 | NA | CASSLSNEQYF | TGTGCCAGCAGTTTATCCAACGAGCAGTACTTC
TRBD2 | TRBJ2-7 | TRBV7-2 | NA | CASSRLAAYEQYF | TGTGCCAGCAGCCGACTAGCGGCCTACGAGCAGTACTTC
TRBD1 | TRBJ1-1 | TRBV29-1 | NA | CSVEGQGGTEAFF | TGCAGCGTAGAGGGACAGGGGGGGACTGAAGCTTTCTTT
TRBD2 | TRBJ2-3 | TRBV19 | NA | CASSTLAGATTDTQYF | TGTGCCAGTAGTACGTTAGCGGGTGCCACCACAGATACGCAGTATTTT
TRBD2 | TRBJ2-5 | TRBV28 | NA | CASSLGAGGPQETQYF | TGTGCCAGCAGTTTAGGGGCGGGAGGGCCACAGGAGACCCAGTACTTC
NA | TRBJ2-7 | TRBV28 | NA | CASSAVGVVDYEQYF | TGTGCCAGCAGTGCCGTCGGAGTCGTGGACTACGAGCAGTACTTC